Below, 4 T cell receptor beta chains from the same sample are listed, as sequenced in a study of blood T cell repertoires in COVID-19. The data were produced by immunoSEQ multiplex PCR, yet TCRdb's version contains in-frame clones alone and is incomplete. The sample contains approximately 300,000 clones, around 90% of which appear only once. Sequenced input: peripheral blood. All receptors come from a woman aged 25 to 39 with COVID-19, enrolled during active disease.

The gene calls are TRBV10-2 and TRBJ2-3, with 7 bases matching TRBD2. Germline V gives CDR1 WSHSY, CDR2 SAAADI. J lost 5 bases, V lost 8 bases, and 7 bases had no gene match. The CDR3 consists of 13 residues. CDR3 residues: CASAWTREDTQYF. The CDR3 DNA is TGCGCCAGCGCATGGACTAGAGAAGATACGCAGTATTTT.

The sample holds a few counts of this clone. The chain uses TRBV30 and TRBJ1-2; D is ambiguous. The CDR3 contains 17 residues. The germline V and J ends were trimmed by 0 bases and 0 bases, with 17 bases remaining between them. In germline, CDR1 is GTSNPN, CDR2 SVGIG (reference sequence). The DNA for the CDR3 is TGTGCCTGGAGTGTTGGTATTAGTCCGCACCCTAACTATGGCTACACCTTC. It translates to CAWSVGISPHPNYGYTF.

The chain uses TRBV5-6 and TRBJ1-6; a weak D match, TRBD1 (6 bases). Germline CDR1 reads SGHDT; CDR2 reads YYEEEE. The CDR3 length is 15 residues. The germline V and J ends were trimmed by 5 bases and 8 bases, with 17 bases remaining between them. CDR3 coding DNA: TGTGCCAGCAGTTCCACCGGGACATCGGATTCACCCCTCCACTTT. This gives the protein CASSSTGTSDSPLHF.

The chain joins TRBV2 to TRBJ1-6; TRBD1 agrees at 12 bases. The CDR3 is made up of 15 amino acids. Germline V CDR1 and CDR2: SNHLY, FYNNEI. Trimming at V came to 7 bases and at J to 6 bases, leaving 4 bases not matched to a gene. The CDR3 nucleotides are TGTGCCAGCATTGGGACAGGGGGCGTTAATTCACCCCTCCACTTT. It yields the protein CASIGTGGVNSPLHF.